The 21 T cell receptor beta chains reported below all come from one sample, sequenced in a study of Ad26.COV2.S vaccination and SARS-CoV-2 variants (dated by TCRdb to 2020 to 2022). The treatment or condition label, read with the paper, signifies: 19 received Ad26.COV2.S at low or high dose, single or two shots; several received placebo; per-sample allocation not given. Repertoires of vaccine and placebo recipients were sequenced from samples collected on day 63 after the first injection. The library was prepared using the immunoSEQ multiplex PCR assay. The source is immuneACCESS, and TCRdb retained only in-frame sequences with V and J called. Part of the clones is not carried over; for the studies checked, unresolved V genes explain less than half of this, and the remainder is unexplained. This sample comprises about 350,000 clones, about 88% of them detected only once. 6.4% of the sample belongs to the ten largest clones.

Material: peripheral blood, obtained in a trial of Ad26.COV2.S vaccine versus placebo. Receptor source: a person aged 18-65 years who received the Ad26.COV2.S COVID-19 vaccine or a placebo.

This sequence joins TRBV5-1 and TRBJ2-3; possible D gene TRBD1, 6 bases. V lost 4 bases and J lost 2, with 20 bases in between. This CDR3 contains 17 residues. CDR1 is SGHRS, CDR2 YFSETQ, per germline. CDR3 residues: CASSRVGAGSPTDTQYF. The CDR3 DNA sequence: TGCGCCAGCAGCCGTGTGGGGGCAGGGAGTCCCACAGATACGCAGTATTTT.

The rearrangement links TRBV2 to TRBJ2-6; the D call may be TRBD1 or TRBD2 (5 bases each). Germline V gene lookup returns CDR1 SNHLY and CDR2 FYNNEI. CDR3 length: 19 residues. Trimming cost V 8 bases and J 2 bases, with 25 bases left between them. The CDR3 reads CASDREIGAFRAGANVLTF. CDR3 in DNA: TGTGCCAGCGATAGGGAGATAGGGGCATTCAGGGCTGGGGCCAACGTCCTGACTTTC.

This chain links TRBV6-4 with TRBJ2-3, with TRBD2 matching 9 bases. The CDR3 totals 15 residues. V trimming: 5 bases; J trimming: 5 bases; junction bases outside the gene matches: 8. Germline V gene sequence: CDR1 MRHNA, CDR2 SNTAGT. The CDR3 reads CASSSSGSAGDTQYF. The CDR3 coding sequence is TGTGCCAGCAGTAGTAGCGGGAGCGCAGGAGATACGCAGTATTTT.

The count of this clone is one. The chain combines TRBV5-1 with TRBJ2-2; D could derive from TRBD1 or TRBD2 (5 bases each). The CDR3 runs to 14 residues. CDR1 is SGHRS and CDR2 is YFSETQ in the germline V gene. V was clipped by 5 bases and J by 4 bases, with 12 bases between them. The CDR3: CASRGESSTGELFF. As DNA, the CDR3 is TGCGCCAGCAGGGGGGAAAGTTCCACCGGGGAGCTGTTTTTT.

The genes are TRBV11-2 and TRBJ1-1; no firm D call. The CDR3 loop spans 16 amino acids. The ends were cut back, 1 base at V and 0 bases at J, with 12 bases in the middle. Germline CDR1 is SGHAT and CDR2 is FQNNGV. The CDR3, as DNA: TGTGCCAGCAGCTTAGGTGGCGGGCGTTTGAACACTGAAGCTTTCTTT. It codes for CASSLGGGRLNTEAFF. Full variable domain (remainder filled in from reference TRBV11-2 and TRBJ1-1): EAGVAQSPRYKIIEKRQSVAFWCNPISGHATLYWYQQILGQGPKLLIQFQNNGVVDDSQLPKDRFSAERLKGVDSTLKIQPAKLEDSAVYLCASSLGGGRLNTEAFFGQGTRLTVV.

This sequence joins TRBV30 and TRBJ2-5; possibly TRBD1 or TRBD2 for D (5 bases each). V lost 5 bases, J lost 4 bases, and 17 bases lay in between. Germline V gives CDR1 GTSNPN, CDR2 SVGIG (reference sequence). The CDR3 consists of 14 residues. The CDR3 spells CAWGDGQGIETQYF. CDR3 DNA sequence: TGTGCCTGGGGGGACGGGCAGGGAATAGAGACCCAGTACTTC.

The chain joins TRBV11-2 to TRBJ1-3, with 9 bases identical to TRBD1. With V trimmed by 5 bases and J by 2 bases, 7 bases remained unmatched. This CDR3 is 16 amino acids long. Per the germline V gene, CDR1 is SGHAT and CDR2 is FQNNGV. CDR3 nucleotide sequence: TGTGCCAGCAGCCCTGGGACAGGGCGGACTGGAAACACCATATATTTT. Residues: CASSPGTGRTGNTIYF.

The chain joins TRBV19 to TRBJ2-1; either TRBD1 or TRBD2 may supply D (5 bases each). Germline V gene sequence: CDR1 LNHDA, CDR2 SQIVND (reference sequence). Trimming shortened V by 5 bases and J by 8 bases, and 22 bases separated the two germline ends. The length of the CDR3 is 16 residues. The CDR3 DNA follows: TGTGCCAGTAGTGCCCCCCGGGACGGGAAAATTGATGAGCAGTTCTTC. Protein product: CASSAPRDGKIDEQFF.

J is TRBJ2-1 and V is TRBV6-5; no clear D. Germline values: CDR1 MNHEY, CDR2 SVGAGI. The CDR3 runs 15 residues. With 8 bases removed from V and 0 bases from J, the gap between germline ends came to 14 bases. CDR3 sequence reads: CASYAPGSSYNEQFF. In DNA, the CDR3 is TGTGCCAGCTATGCCCCCGGTAGCTCCTACAATGAGCAGTTCTTC.

The chain carries TRBV5-6 and TRBJ2-6; D unresolved. This CDR3 region has 12 residues. Germline V lookup: CDR1 SGHDT, CDR2 YYEEEE. The ends were cut back, 7 bases at V and 2 bases at J, with 4 bases in the middle. Written as DNA, the CDR3 is TGTGCCAGCCAGGCTGGGGCCAACGTCCTGACTTTC. Amino acid sequence: CASQAGANVLTF. Using reference TRBV5-6 and TRBJ2-6 for the parts outside the CDR3, the full variable domain is DAGVTQSPTHLIKTRGQQVTLRCSPKSGHDTVSWYQQALGQGPQFIFQYYEEEERQRGNFPDRFSGHQFPNYSSELNVNALLLGDSALYLCASQAGANVLTFGAGSRLTVL.

The genes are TRBV3-1 (or the pseudogene TRBV3-2) and TRBJ2-1; the D is unclear. The length of the CDR3 is 15 residues. V was clipped by 1 base and J by 7 bases, with 14 bases between them. Germline CDR1 is LGHDT and CDR2 is YNNKEL (reference sequence). CDR3 region: CASSQVFGSANEQFF. The CDR3 DNA sequence: TGTGCCAGCAGCCAAGTTTTTGGATCTGCGAATGAGCAGTTCTTC.

This chain uses TRBV7-3 with TRBJ2-1, with D perhaps assigned TRBD1 or TRBD2 (6 bases each). Trimming pared 8 bases from V and 6 bases from J, leaving 11 bases between. Germline loops: CDR1 SGHTA, CDR2 FQGTGA. This CDR3 is built from 12 residues. CDR3: CASRGLGNEQFF. CDR3 DNA sequence: TGTGCCAGCCGGGGGCTAGGCAATGAGCAGTTCTTC. The variable domain in full, completed from reference TRBV7-3 and TRBJ2-1, reads GAGVSQTPSNKVTEKGKYVELRCDPISGHTALYWYRQSLGQGPEFLIYFQGTGAADDSGLPNDRFFAVRPEGSVSTLKIQRTERGDSAVYLCASRGLGNEQFFGPGTRLTVL.

The chain has TRBV4-3 and TRBJ2-3, with D possibly TRBD2 on 5 matching bases. Trimming removed 1 base from V and 1 base from J, with 9 bases in between. The CDR3 totals 15 residues. Germline V CDR1 and CDR2: LGHNA, YSLEER. DNA of the CDR3: TGCGCCAGCAGCCAAGCGGGAATGGGCACAGATACGCAGTATTTT. Its protein is CASSQAGMGTDTQYF.

The rearrangement links TRBV28 to TRBJ1-1; D gene ambiguous. The germline gives CDR1 MDHEN, CDR2 SYDVKM. V lost 7 bases, J lost 2 bases, and 11 bases lay in between. The CDR3 contains 13 residues. The CDR3 bases are TGTGCCAGCACCGTGGTCCCCAACACTGAAGCTTTCTTT. Translated, it gives CASTVVPNTEAFF.

The chain couples TRBV30 to TRBJ2-5, with D possibly called TRBD1 or TRBD2 (5 bases each). The germline gives CDR1 GTSNPN, CDR2 SVGIG (reference sequence). CDR3 size: 13 residues. Trimming took off 0 bases at V and 4 bases at J, with 9 bases between the two ends. The CDR3 region is CAWSVYGGETQYF. Written as DNA, the CDR3 is TGTGCCTGGAGTGTATATGGGGGAGAGACCCAGTACTTC. Full variable domain (remainder filled in from reference TRBV30 and TRBJ2-5): SQTIHQWPATLVQPVGSPLSLECTVEGTSNPNLYWYRQAAGRGLQLLFYSVGIGQISSEVPQNLSASRPQDRQFILSSKKLLLSDSGFYLCAWSVYGGETQYFGPGTRLLVL.

The rearrangement uses TRBV30 and TRBJ1-2; 8 bases line up with TRBD1. This CDR3 region has 14 residues. CDR1 and CDR2 (germline): GTSNPN, SVGIG (reference sequence). The J segment lost 7 bases and the V segment lost 0 bases, leaving 7 bases of the junction unmatched. The CDR3 coding sequence is TGTGCCTGGAGTGTACAAGGACAGGGAAGTGGCTACACCTTC. Amino acids: CAWSVQGQGSGYTF.

The genes are TRBV11-3 and TRBJ2-3; 10 bases line up with TRBD1. CDR1 is SGHNT and CDR2 is YENEEA in the germline V gene. This CDR3 is 15 amino acids long. Unmatched junction bases numbered 6, after V lost 5 bases and J lost 4 bases. The CDR3 DNA reads TGTGCCAGCAGCAGACAGGGGGCTCGGGCAGATACGCAGTATTTT. Its translation: CASSRQGARADTQYF.

This clone was counted once. The chain combines TRBV3-1 (or the pseudogene TRBV3-2) with TRBJ1-1; TRBD1 is a possible D gene (6 bases). V gave up 4 bases and J gave up 0 bases, with 12 bases separating them. The CDR3 has 15 residues. From germline, CDR1 is LGHDT and CDR2 YNNKEL (reference sequence). CDR3 nucleotide sequence: TGTGCCAGCAGCCGTAGACAGGCTCTGAACACTGAAGCTTTCTTT. Protein: CASSRRQALNTEAFF.

A few counts support this clone. V usage is TRBV28 and J usage is TRBJ2-7; no clear D gene. CDR1 MDHEN and CDR2 SYDVKM come from the germline V gene. The CDR3 contains 13 residues. V gave up 2 bases and J gave up 3 bases, with 8 bases separating them. The CDR3 DNA follows: TGTGCCAGCAGTTTAGAACAGCACTACGAGCAGTACTTC. Protein product: CASSLEQHYEQYF.

The J gene is TRBJ1-5, the V gene TRBV11-3; D not certain. There are 14 residues in the CDR3. Trimming took 2 bases from V and 9 from J, leaving 14 bases between them. Looked up from germline, CDR1 is SGHNT and CDR2 is YENEEA. CDR3 in DNA: TGTGCCAGCAGCTTATACCGGGATGTTTGGCCCCAGCATTTT. The encoded protein is CASSLYRDVWPQHF.

CDR3 region: CASSSLRGTEAFF. The DNA for the CDR3 is TGTGCCAGCAGTTCACTCCGCGGTACTGAAGCTTTCTTT. V is TRBV27 and J is TRBJ1-1; D is undetermined. Trimming pared 4 bases from V and 5 bases from J, leaving 11 bases between. Germline values: CDR1 MNHEY, CDR2 SMNVEV (reference sequence). The CDR3 has 13 amino acids.